Included here is one TCR beta chain sequence, with context. The target antigen is unknown. This CDR3 contains 14 residues. V lost 6 bases to trimming and J lost 4 bases; unmatched junction nucleotides: 5. Germline CDR1 reads SQVTM; CDR2 reads ANQGSEA. The source of the sample is a study of cytomegalovirus exposure and HLA in healthy donors. The study, taken as a whole, reports: The classifier reportedly diagnosed cytomegalovirus status with high sensitivity and specificity.

The PCR contained 60 Vbeta and 13 Jbeta primers. Measured with immunoSEQ multiplex PCR; TCRdb has only the in-frame clones, and not every one. The sample holds more than 110,000 clones, about three quarters seen once. The sequenced sample was PBMCs. The rearrangement joins TRBV29-1 to TRBJ2-2; 10 bases map to TRBD1. The receptor was isolated from a human donor in good health. The CDR3 loop reads CSVRGQGGTGELFF. CDR3 nucleotides: TGCAGCGTCCGCGGACAGGGGGGCACCGGGGAGCTGTTTTTT.